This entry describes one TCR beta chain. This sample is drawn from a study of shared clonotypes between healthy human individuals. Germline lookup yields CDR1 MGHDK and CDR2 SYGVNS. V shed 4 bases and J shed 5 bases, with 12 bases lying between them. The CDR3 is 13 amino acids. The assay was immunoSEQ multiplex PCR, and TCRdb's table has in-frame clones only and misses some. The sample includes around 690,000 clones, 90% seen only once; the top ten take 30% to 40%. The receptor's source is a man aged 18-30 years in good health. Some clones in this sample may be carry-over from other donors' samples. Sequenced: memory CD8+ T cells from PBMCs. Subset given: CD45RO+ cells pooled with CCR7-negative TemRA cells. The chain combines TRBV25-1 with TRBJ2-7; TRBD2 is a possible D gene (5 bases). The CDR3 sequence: CASSGRGIHEQYF. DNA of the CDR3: TGTGCCAGCAGTGGACGGGGTATCCACGAGCAGTACTTC.